The T cell receptor (beta chain) described here comes from a study of T cells in localized non-small cell lung cancer. Germline V gives CDR1 PRHDT, CDR2 FYEKMQ (reference sequence). The CDR3 runs 15 residues. J gave up 4 bases and V 5 bases, and 8 bases lay outside the gene matches. TCRdb's copy holds only in-frame clones and misses some; the assay was immunoSEQ multiplex PCR. Among fewer than 30,000 clones listed, approximately 84% were seen once. This receptor was taken from a man aged 40-75 years with stage III lung adenocarcinoma. J is TRBJ2-1 and V is TRBV13, with TRBD2 matching 7 bases. This specimen consisted of peripheral blood mononuclear cells, obtained before any cancer treatment. Written as DNA, the CDR3 is TGTGCCAGCAGCCATTGGGCGGGAGTATACAATGAGCAGTTCTTC. Its translation is CASSHWAGVYNEQFF.